This T cell receptor beta chain was retrieved from a study of stem cell transplantation in POMP-related autoinflammatory disease (dated by TCRdb to the early 2020s). With respect to the entire study: The study hypothesized that defective thymoproteasomes impair MHC class I-dependent CD8+ T-cell differentiation and positive selection, skewing the TRB repertoire. Before transplant, CD4+ naive T-cell skewing, low CD8+ T-cell proportions, and reduced T-cell cytokine secretion were observed in patients. After transplant, DNA chimerism analysis showed 100% donor engraftment of neutrophils and platelets through one year. The effect of POMP deficiency on T-cell receptor beta repertoire diversity and CDR3 characteristics was assessed by high-throughput TRB sequencing. Study-wide findings and limitations: A restricted number of unique TRB V-J gene pairings was observed in PRAID patients. In PRAID patients, the trend toward increased clonality and lower diversity reached statistical significance only for regulatory T cells. A trend toward lower TRB diversity and higher clonality was observed in PRAID patients across all analyzed T-cell subsets.

Turning to this clone: This receptor's antigen is unknown. The record has no base qualities; no much larger clone is one base away.

The protocol used for the library was the immunoSEQ multiplex PCR assay. The published analysis was carried out like this. Shannon entropy, which accounts for clonal size distribution, was used to quantify repertoire diversity. The Gini-Simpson index (Simpson_1-D) served as the measure of how unequally clonotypes were distributed. TCRdb took over this immuneACCESS table, retaining in-frame rearrangements with V and J assigned. Such tables are incomplete; in checked studies, under half of the missing clones stem from an unresolved V gene, and the remainder is unexplained. V and J calls and clone size are those listed in that table; D and trimming were worked out from the DNA. A total of tens of thousands of clones appear in this sample, approximately 91% of them only once. Around 0.72% of the sample rests with the top ten. Interpreted using the paper, the time point label stands for: after hematopoietic stem cell transplant. PRAID was marked by prominent immunodeficiency together with autoinflammation. Prior to TRB sequencing, T-cell subsets (conventional T cells, CD8+ T cells, regulatory T cells, T follicular helper cells) were sorted.

Germline trimming: 4 bases from V, 4 bases from J; junction bases outside gene matches: 5. Based on the germline V gene, the CDR1 and CDR2 sequences are SGHRS and YFSETQ. CDR3 length: 15 amino acids, cysteine to phenylalanine. The sequence is cut down to CDR3 DNA, 45 bases in frame from base 1. The receptor was isolated from a human patient with POMP-related autoinflammation and immune dysregulation (PRAID). Some T cells may be donor cells from the graft after a transplant. The chain is made from TRBV5-1 and TRBJ2-3, with TRBD2 matching 11 junction bases. Sequencing used CD4+ T cells from PBMCs, obtained after stem cell transplantation. The CDR3 reads as follows: CASSVAGGRSDTQYF. The bases read TGCGCCAGCAGCGTAGCGGGGGGGCGGTCAGATACGCAGTATTTT.